This is a list of T cell receptor beta chains from one sample in a study of shared clonotypes between healthy human individuals. Sequencing was performed with immunoSEQ multiplex PCR; in TCRdb, only in-frame clones are kept and a portion is missing. Here the sample spans around 610,000 clones, 95% to 96% being singletons. The specimen sequenced was naive CD8+ T cells sorted from blood. The receptor set was obtained from a woman in her twenties or thirties in good health. Each CDR3 is given with its conserved first and last residue. D genes are given only for firm matches. The size entry is marked missing in some rows and otherwise reads once, few, many or a size class.

size	D	V	J	CDR3	DNA
-	-	TRBV5-6	TRBJ1-2	CASDYATANYGYTF	TGTGCCAGCGATTACGCGACGGCTAACTATGGCTACACCTTC
once	-	TRBV27	TRBJ1-5	CASSPDTSNQPQHF	TGTGCCAGCAGTCCAGACACCAGCAATCAGCCCCAGCATTTT
-	TRBD1	TRBV27	TRBJ2-7	CASIPTGGTSSYEQYF	TGTGCCAGCATTCCGACAGGGGGCACCTCGTCCTACGAGCAGTACTTC
-	TRBD2	TRBV11-3	TRBJ2-3	CASSLLVAGVEDTQYF	TGTGCCAGCAGCTTATTGGTAGCGGGAGTGGAGGATACGCAGTATTTT
-	-	TRBV7-7	TRBJ2-7	CASSENAGSYEQYF	TGTGCCAGCAGCGAAAACGCTGGCTCCTACGAGCAGTACTTC
once	-	TRBV7-2	TRBJ2-1	CASSLAGVTYNEQFF	TGTGCCAGCAGCTTAGCGGGAGTGACCTACAATGAGCAGTTCTTC
-	-	TRBV28	TRBJ1-2	CASIDSDTYGYTF	TGTGCCAGTATCGACAGTGATACTTATGGCTACACCTTC
-	-	TRBV7-9	TRBJ2-7	CASSLALEAYEQYF	TGTGCCAGCAGCTTAGCGTTAGAGGCCTACGAGCAGTACTTC
-	-	TRBV7-9	TRBJ2-7	CASSFSSYEQYF	TGTGCCAGCAGCTTTTCCTCCTACGAGCAGTACTTC
-	-	TRBV2	TRBJ2-7	CASINLQYEQYF	TGTGCCAGCATCAACTTACAATACGAGCAGTACTTC
-	-	TRBV15	TRBJ1-4	CATSYDSATPTTNEKLFF	TGTGCCACCAGCTACGACAGTGCCACCCCAACTACTAATGAAAAACTGTTTTTT
-	-	TRBV5-4	TRBJ2-1	CASSSTGYNEQFF	TGTGCCAGCAGCTCTACTGGTTACAATGAGCAGTTCTTC
-	TRBD2	TRBV2	TRBJ2-7	CASSTHLTSGSAEQYF	TGTGCCAGCAGCACCCACCTAACTAGCGGGAGCGCCGAGCAGTACTTC
once	TRBD1	TRBV28	TRBJ1-5	CASVGQGVGQPQHF	TGTGCCAGTGTGGGACAGGGGGTAGGTCAGCCCCAGCATTTT
-	TRBD2	TRBV27	TRBJ2-1	CASSLFFLAGNEQFF	TGTGCCAGCAGTTTATTCTTCCTAGCGGGAAATGAGCAGTTCTTC
-	-	TRBV5-6	TRBJ1-2	CASGSAGSGYTF	TGTGCCAGCGGGTCAGCGGGGAGTGGCTACACCTTC
once	-	TRBV5-4	TRBJ2-1	CASSLGTYNEQFF	TGTGCCAGCAGCTTGGGGACCTACAATGAGCAGTTCTTC
-	-	TRBV28	TRBJ2-7	CASSFGLKAYEQYF	TGTGCCAGCAGTTTCGGCCTGAAAGCCTACGAGCAGTACTTC
-	TRBD1	TRBV9	TRBJ1-2	CASSVATSGQNYGYTF	TGTGCCAGCAGCGTAGCAACGTCGGGACAGAACTATGGCTACACCTTC
-	-	TRBV13	TRBJ2-7	CASSPRGTYEQYF	TGTGCCAGCAGCCCGAGGGGAACCTACGAGCAGTACTTC
-	-	TRBV6-1	TRBJ1-2	CASSAVPTPNYGYTF	TGTGCCAGCAGTGCGGTTCCGACACCTAACTATGGCTACACCTTC
-	TRBD1	TRBV19	TRBJ1-4	CASSILGGNEKLFF	TGTGCCAGTAGTATTTTAGGGGGCAATGAAAAACTGTTTTTT